The 31 T cell receptor beta chains presented below share a single source sample, sequenced in a study of T cell changes during pregnancy in multiple sclerosis. Using immunoSEQ multiplex PCR, the repertoire was profiled, and TCRdb retains in-frame clones only, with some absent. The data hold tens of thousands of clones, with 80% to 95% observed a single time. The material was peripheral blood, obtained after pregnancy. The receptors originated from a female donor with multiple sclerosis, enrolled in a pregnancy study.

In its sample, this clone was seen a few times. The rearrangement joins TRBV7-9 to TRBJ1-1; TRBD1 matches 8 bases. The germline gives CDR1 SEHNR, CDR2 FQNEAQ (reference sequence). This CDR3 is 15 amino acids long. V shed 9 bases, J shed 3 bases, and the junction held 12 bases outside the gene matches. The DNA for the CDR3 is TGTGCCAGTTCGGCCAGGGGGCTTTCTGACACTGAAGCTTTCTTT. This sequence encodes CASSARGLSDTEAFF.

On this clone: One end of the junction is discordant with germline, which a read error may explain. The chain couples TRBV27 to TRBJ2-1, with unresolved D. The CDR3 has 13 residues. The germline V gene encodes CDR1 MNHEY and CDR2 SMNVEV (reference sequence). The CDR3 spells CASSPASSGQRVF. The CDR3 bases are TGTGCCAGCAGTCCCGCCAGCTCTGGCCAACGGGTCTTC.

The V call is TRBV11-2, the J call TRBJ1-5, with a weak D call TRBD1 (5 bases). Trimming cost V 0 bases and J 6 bases, with 15 bases left between them. Germline V CDR1 and CDR2: SGHAT, FQNNGV. This CDR3 spans 16 amino acids. Here the CDR3 reads CASSLDIGAGRQPQHF. For the CDR3, the DNA is TGTGCCAGCAGCTTAGATATTGGGGCAGGGCGTCAGCCCCAGCATTTT.

The J gene is TRBJ2-2, the V gene TRBV19; 11 bases are shared with TRBD1. Trimming cost V 5 bases and J 6 bases; bases outside gene matches: 8. The germline V gene has CDR1 LNHDA and CDR2 SQIVND (reference sequence). The CDR3 totals 16 residues. In DNA form, the CDR3 reads TGTGCCAGTAGTCCACTCCGGGACAGGGGGTCCGGGGAGCTGTTTTTT. As protein: CASSPLRDRGSGELFF.

The chain couples TRBV5-4 to TRBJ2-7, with 10 positions matching TRBD1. Germline V gives CDR1 SGHNT, CDR2 YYREEE (reference sequence). The CDR3 spans 16 residues. V shed 0 bases, J shed 5 bases, and the junction held 8 bases outside the gene matches. The CDR3 bases are TGTGCCAGCAGCTTGGCCAAGGACAGGGGGGCGAACGAGCAGTACTTC. It yields the protein CASSLAKDRGANEQYF.

V is TRBV7-2 and J is TRBJ1-6; D is perhaps TRBD1 (6 bases). The germline gives CDR1 SGHTA, CDR2 FQGNSA. The V end lost 1 base, the J end lost 0 bases, and 10 bases lay between the germline ends. The CDR3 is made up of 17 amino acids. CDR3 amino acids: CASSLVTGLSYNSPLHF. The DNA of the CDR3 is TGTGCCAGCAGCTTAGTGACAGGCCTCTCCTATAATTCACCCCTCCACTTT.

The chain carries TRBV9 and TRBJ1-1, with 11 bases that match TRBD1. The J segment lost 5 bases and the V segment lost 0 bases, leaving 0 bases of the junction unmatched. There are 14 residues in the CDR3. The germline gives CDR1 SGDLS, CDR2 YYNGEE. CDR3 protein: CASSVGDRGTEAFF. The CDR3 region has the DNA TGTGCCAGCAGCGTAGGGGACAGGGGGACTGAAGCTTTCTTT. Full variable domain (missing parts from reference TRBV9 and TRBJ1-1): DSGVTQTPKHLITATGQRVTLRCSPRSGDLSVYWYQQSLDQGLQFLIQYYNGEERAKGNILERFSAQQFPDLHSELNLSSLELGDSALYFCASSVGDRGTEAFFGQGTRLTVV.

The chain recombines TRBV4-3 with TRBJ1-3, with no clear D. The CDR3 totals 16 residues. Trimming removed 0 bases from V and 0 bases from J, with 9 bases in between. Germline V gene sequence: CDR1 LGHNA, CDR2 YSLEER. The CDR3 sequence: CASSQDLWSSGNTIYF. In DNA, the CDR3 is TGCGCCAGCAGCCAAGATTTGTGGAGCTCTGGAAACACCATATATTTT.

The chain employs TRBV5-6 and TRBJ2-5; possibly TRBD1 for D (5 bases). The V gene lost 4 bases and the J gene lost 5 bases, with 12 bases spanning the gap. In germline, CDR1 is SGHDT, CDR2 YYEEEE. The length of the CDR3 is 13 residues. The CDR3 DNA sequence: TGTGCCAGCAGCCCCGAAGCAGGGGAGACCCAGTACTTC. Protein sequence: CASSPEAGETQYF.

The rearrangement joins TRBV19 to TRBJ1-5; 7 positions match TRBD1. V shed 3 bases and J 6 bases; nucleotides not matched to a gene: 5. The CDR3 runs to 14 residues. CDR1 and CDR2 (germline): LNHDA, SQIVND (reference sequence). As DNA, the CDR3 is TGTGCCAGTAGTATTTTACAGGGGTTTCAGCCCCAGCATTTT. The encoded protein is CASSILQGFQPQHF.

The chain joins TRBV6-6 to TRBJ2-3; D may be TRBD2 (5 bases). The length of the CDR3 is 11 residues. Germline lookup yields CDR1 MNHNY and CDR2 SVGAGI (reference sequence). The ends were cut back, 6 bases at V and 6 bases at J, with 7 bases in the middle. The CDR3 nucleotides are TGTGCCAGCAGGGACTTTGATACGCAGTATTTT. Its translation is CASRDFDTQYF.

The chain combines TRBV19 with TRBJ1-1; TRBD1 aligns across 7 bases. The CDR3 loop spans 15 amino acids. The germline gives CDR1 LNHDA, CDR2 SQIVND (reference sequence). V was clipped by 5 bases and J by 6 bases; unmatched bases: 12. The CDR3 DNA sequence: TGTGCCAGTAGTTTAATAACAGGGGACTCGGCTGAAGCTTTCTTT. Amino acids: CASSLITGDSAEAFF.

This clone was recorded once. V is TRBV27 and J is TRBJ1-3; 8 bases agree with TRBD1. The V gene end was trimmed by 3 bases and the J gene end by 4 bases; junction bases not matched to a gene: 5. The CDR3 is 15 amino acids. Looked up from germline, CDR1 is MNHEY and CDR2 is SMNVEV (reference sequence). The CDR3 DNA is TGTGCCAGCAGTTTCGACAGGGGAATCGGAAACACCATATATTTT. This sequence encodes CASSFDRGIGNTIYF.

The CDR3 bases are TGTGCCAGCAGCCCTCCGCGGGGAAGCACTGAAGCTTTCTTT. Its protein product is CASSPPRGSTEAFF. The rearrangement links TRBV5-4 to TRBJ1-1; D is uncertain. This CDR3 is 14 amino acids long. V was pared by 4 bases and J by 4 bases, with 14 bases between. The germline CDR1 and CDR2 sequences are SGHNT and YYREEE (reference sequence).

A single count supports this clone. The chain combines TRBV28 with TRBJ1-2, with D uncertain. This CDR3 spans 12 amino acids. Germline V gives CDR1 MDHEN, CDR2 SYDVKM. The V gene lost 4 bases and the J gene lost 13 bases, with 16 bases spanning the gap. The CDR3: CASSSRAGFCTF. DNA for the CDR3: TGTGCCAGCAGTTCCCGGGCGGGGTTCTGCACCTTC.

V and J are TRBV7-3 and TRBJ2-5, with 10 bases fitting TRBD2. This CDR3 contains 15 residues. V lost 5 bases, J lost 2 bases, and 5 bases stayed unmatched. CDR1 and CDR2 from the germline V gene are SGHTA and FQGTGA. The CDR3 reads CASSTTSGEQETQYF. CDR3 sequence (DNA): TGTGCCAGCAGCACCACTAGCGGGGAGCAAGAGACCCAGTACTTC.

This clone came up a few times. This chain connects TRBV15 to TRBJ2-1; TRBD2 is a possible D gene (5 bases). The CDR3 sequence is 14 residues long. Germline V gene sequence: CDR1 LNHNV, CDR2 YYDKDF (reference sequence). V gave up 0 bases and J gave up 3 bases, with 6 bases separating them. The DNA of the CDR3 is TGTGCCACCAGCAGAGACCGGGACTACAATGAGCAGTTCTTC. Translating it yields CATSRDRDYNEQFF.

The chain couples TRBV7-6 to TRBJ2-3; 10 bases fit TRBD2. CDR1 SGHVS and CDR2 FNYEAQ come from the germline V gene. The CDR3 has 16 residues. The ends lost 5 bases at V and 2 bases at J; junction bases unmatched: 7. The CDR3 nucleotides read TGTGCCAGCAGCCTCGGACTAGCGGCTTACACAGATACGCAGTATTTT. Residues: CASSLGLAAYTDTQYF.

This chain joins TRBV18 and TRBJ2-5; 11 bases agree with TRBD2. Trimming took 3 bases from V and 5 from J; bases not matched to a gene: 14. Germline V gives CDR1 KGHSH, CDR2 LQKENI. The length of the CDR3 is 18 residues. CDR3 nucleotide sequence: TGTGCCAGCTCACCCGGCGAGGCTAGCGGGGGGCCGCGGGAGACCCAGTACTTC. Residues: CASSPGEASGGPRETQYF.

The chain recombines TRBV11-1 with TRBJ1-1; D gene unclear. There are 15 residues in the CDR3. With 5 bases removed from V and 1 base from J, the gap between germline ends came to 14 bases. Germline V CDR1 and CDR2: SGHAT, FQDESV (reference sequence). The chain's CDR3 is CASSLRGGSNTEAFF. The CDR3 DNA follows: TGTGCCAGCAGCCTTCGTGGAGGGTCGAACACTGAAGCTTTCTTT.

The chain has TRBV18 and TRBJ2-1; D perhaps matches TRBD2 (7 bases). The CDR3 runs to 18 residues. Germline assignment: CDR1 KGHSH and CDR2 LQKENI. V lost 3 bases and J 0 bases, leaving 18 bases between the germline ends. The CDR3 here is CASSPGRGAGASYNEQFF. The CDR3 bases are TGTGCCAGCTCACCGGGACGGGGGGCGGGGGCCTCCTACAATGAGCAGTTCTTC.

This clone was found once. The V and J genes are TRBV2 and TRBJ1-1; a weak D match, TRBD1 (5 bases). The germline V and J ends were trimmed by 6 bases and 1 base, with 9 bases remaining between them. This CDR3 is 13 amino acids long. Per germline, CDR1 SNHLY and CDR2 FYNNEI. The CDR3 here is CASSRQKNTEAFF. The CDR3 DNA sequence: TGTGCCAGCAGCAGACAGAAGAACACTGAAGCTTTCTTT. The entire variable domain, with the rest obtained from reference TRBV2 and TRBJ1-1, is as follows: EPEVTQTPSHQVTQMGQEVILRCVPISNHLYFYWYRQILGQKVEFLVSFYNNEISEKSEIFDDQFSVERPDGSNFTLKIRSTKLEDSAMYFCASSRQKNTEAFFGQGTRLTVV.

This chain connects TRBV6-6 to TRBJ2-6; 7 bases agree with TRBD1. This CDR3 spans 16 amino acids. V lost 5 bases and J lost 1; bases outside the gene matches: 5. Germline CDR1 reads MNHNY; CDR2 reads SVGAGI (reference sequence). The CDR3 DNA reads as TGTGCCAGCAGTCTCCAGGGACAGTCTGGGGCCAACGTCCTGACTTTC. Translation: CASSLQGQSGANVLTF.

The sample holds one count of this clone. This chain uses TRBV7-2 with TRBJ2-7, with 7 nucleotides matching TRBD1. The V gene's germline CDR1 is SGHTA and CDR2 FQGNSA. V trimming: 5 bases; J trimming: 2 bases; junction bases outside the gene matches: 3. The CDR3 sequence is 13 residues long. CDR3 coding DNA: TGTGCCAGCAGCCCCGACAGGGCCTACGAGCAGTACTTC. Translated, it gives CASSPDRAYEQYF.

The V call is TRBV27, the J call TRBJ1-2; 7 nucleotides agree with TRBD1. Germline assignment: CDR1 MNHEY and CDR2 SMNVEV (reference sequence). This CDR3 has 13 residues. After removal of 5 bases from V and 6 bases from J, the junction contained 6 bases not matched to a gene. CDR3 sequence (DNA): TGTGCCAGCAGTCCTCACAGGGGAGATGGCTACACCTTC. This encodes CASSPHRGDGYTF.

This clone was seen a single time. This chain joins TRBV19 and TRBJ1-2; D unresolved. V lost 7 bases to trimming and J lost 5 bases, with 20 bases between them. The CDR3 sequence is 15 residues long. Per the germline V gene, CDR1 is LNHDA and CDR2 is SQIVND (reference sequence). CDR3 DNA: TGTGCCAGTATTTTCTCCAGGCGGGCCGCATATGGCTACACCTTC. This encodes CASIFSRRAAYGYTF. The whole variable domain, filled in from reference TRBV19 and TRBJ1-2, reads DGGITQSPKYLFRKEGQNVTLSCEQNLNHDAMYWYRQDPGQGLRLIYYSQIVNDFQKGDIAEGYSVSREKKESFPLTVTSAQKNPTAFYLCASIFSRRAAYGYTFGSGTRLTVV.

This chain connects TRBV7-9 to TRBJ1-1; D unclear. The CDR3 length is 14 residues. Trimming took 5 bases from V and 0 from J, leaving 10 bases between them. The germline CDR1 and CDR2 sequences are SEHNR and FQNEAQ (reference sequence). CDR3 sequence: CASSPEGVNTEAFF. The DNA of the CDR3 is TGTGCCAGCAGCCCGGAGGGCGTGAACACTGAAGCTTTCTTT.

V usage is TRBV18 and J usage is TRBJ1-2; unclear D gene. The V and J ends lost 3 bases and 6 bases respectively, with 26 bases between them. CDR1 is KGHSH and CDR2 is LQKENI in the germline V gene. The CDR3 is made up of 18 amino acids. The CDR3 DNA sequence: TGTGCCAGCTCACCTCAGGCGGACTTCGTGGGTCTGGCCCATGGCTACACCTTC. It is translated as CASSPQADFVGLAHGYTF.

Points on this clone: Because the CDR3 is missing its conserved closing phenylalanine or tryptophan, this is likely a read error. The DNA is left out, because the CDR3 cannot be placed on it with certainty; the CDR3 is given as TCRdb lists it. This chain links TRBV7-2 with TRBJ2-3; the DNA was not compared with TRBD2, the D call given in the table. Germline V lookup: CDR1 SGHTA, CDR2 FQGNSA. From its first to its last residue, the CDR3 has 13 amino acids. The CDR3 sequence is CASSRRWDYFSVI.

V is TRBV19 and J is TRBJ1-4; D may be TRBD1 (6 bases). The germline gives CDR1 LNHDA, CDR2 SQIVND (reference sequence). The ends were cut back, 6 bases at V and 7 bases at J, with 9 bases in the middle. CDR3 length equals 12 residues. The CDR3 sequence: CASSQGFEKLFF. In nucleotides, the CDR3 is TGTGCCAGTAGCCAGGGGTTTGAAAAACTGTTTTTT.

The rearrangement links TRBV6-1 to TRBJ2-5, with 7 positions matching TRBD1. CDR1 MNHNS and CDR2 SASEGT come from the germline V gene. V dropped 4 bases and J dropped 4; count of bases not matched to a gene: 0. The CDR3 has 12 amino acids. The chain's CDR3 is CASSGQGETQYF. The CDR3 coding sequence is TGTGCCAGCAGTGGACAGGGAGAGACCCAGTACTTC.